A single sample gave rise to the 7 T cell receptor beta chains below, sequenced in a study of T cell responses to AZD1222 COVID-19 vaccine. The repertoire was sequenced with immunoSEQ multiplex PCR; TCRdb's copy has only in-frame clones and lacks some. This table has more than 95,000 clones, roughly 90% appearing once. The sequencing here drew on peripheral blood, taken on day 0 of AZD1222 vaccination. Receptors originate from an adult in good health.

The rearrangement links TRBV2 to TRBJ2-7, with D unresolved. Germline V gene sequence: CDR1 SNHLY, CDR2 FYNNEI. V was trimmed by 1 base and J by 6 bases, leaving 10 bases between them. There are 13 residues in the CDR3. CDR3 sequence (DNA): TGTGCCAGCAGTGAAGGGTGGAGACTCGAGCAGTACTTC. It yields the protein CASSEGWRLEQYF. Combining the CDR3 with reference TRBV2 and TRBJ2-7 gives the whole variable domain EPEVTQTPSHQVTQMGQEVILRCVPISNHLYFYWYRQILGQKVEFLVSFYNNEISEKSEIFDDQFSVERPDGSNFTLKIRSTKLEDSAMYFCASSEGWRLEQYFGPGTRLTVT.

This chain connects TRBV2 to TRBJ1-1, with D possibly matching TRBD1 (6 bases). This CDR3 spans 16 amino acids. V lost 2 bases and J 0 bases, leaving 13 bases between the germline ends. Per germline, CDR1 SNHLY and CDR2 FYNNEI. CDR3 residues: CASSEYGGLMNTEAFF. As DNA, the CDR3 is TGTGCCAGCAGTGAATACGGGGGCCTCATGAACACTGAAGCTTTCTTT.

The V gene is TRBV28, the J gene TRBJ1-2; TRBD1 matches 7 bases. After removal of 6 bases from V and 6 bases from J, the junction contained 7 bases not matched to a gene. CDR1 is MDHEN and CDR2 is SYDVKM in the germline V gene. The CDR3 spans 13 residues. The CDR3 DNA reads TGTGCCAGCAGACCACGGACAGGCGATGGCTACACCTTC. Encoded protein: CASRPRTGDGYTF.

Remarks on this clone: One end of the junction is discordant with germline, which a read error may explain. V and J are TRBV7-2 and TRBJ2-1; the match to TRBD2 covers 11 bases. The CDR3 runs to 13 residues. The germline V gene has CDR1 SGHTA and CDR2 FQGNSA. The CDR3 DNA reads as TGTGCCAGCAGCTTCCACCTAGCGGGAGGACTACTCTTC. Protein: CASSFHLAGGLLF.

There are a few counts of this clone. This chain uses TRBV2 with TRBJ1-2, with D perhaps matching TRBD1 (6 bases). The CDR3 runs to 13 residues. V was cut by 6 bases and J by 8 bases, with 16 bases left in between. The germline V gene has CDR1 SNHLY and CDR2 FYNNEI. The CDR3, as DNA: TGTGCCAGCAGACTCCAGACAGGAGAAGGCTACACCTTC. It yields the protein CASRLQTGEGYTF.

This chain links TRBV5-1 with TRBJ2-5; 9 bases are shared with TRBD2. V gave up 4 bases and J gave up 5 bases; unmatched junction bases: 9. CDR1 and CDR2 from the germline V gene are SGHRS and YFSETQ. CDR3 length: 15 residues. CDR3 region: CASSPLAGEGETQYF. Written as DNA, the CDR3 is TGCGCCAGCAGCCCATTAGCGGGAGAGGGGGAGACCCAGTACTTC.

This chain connects TRBV9 to TRBJ2-5; no reliable D call. The CDR3 is 14 amino acids. Between the trimmed V and J ends, which lost 2 bases and 5 bases, there was a span of 13 bases. Germline V gives CDR1 SGDLS, CDR2 YYNGEE. CDR3 in amino acids: CASSVNTDGETQYF. DNA for the CDR3: TGTGCCAGCAGCGTGAATACGGACGGGGAGACCCAGTACTTC.